This TCR beta chain appears in the sequencing data of a study of T cells in Graves' hyperthyroidism and ophthalmopathy. Trimming pared 6 bases from V and 1 base from J, leaving 19 bases between. The germline V gene has CDR1 MNHNS and CDR2 SASEGT. The CDR3 consists of 18 residues. Only one count was recorded for this clonotype. TCR beta CDR3 regions were amplified from RNA transcripts. A first-round RT-PCR of the TCR CDR3 used the HTBI primer set. From the multiplex PCR reads, TCRdb called clonotypes with MiXCR, one entry per CDR3 protein. The repertoire has under 400,000 distinct CDR3 sequences, about 15% of them found once; the top ten carry about 27%. Hyperthyroidism, newly diagnosed and lasting under 2 months, affected patients aged 18 to 65. Source material for PBMCs was about 10 ml fresh peripheral blood.

The receptor was isolated from a woman aged 18 to 35 with Graves' hyperthyroidism that later progressed to Graves' ophthalmopathy. The V and J genes are TRBV6-1 and TRBJ2-6; D not resolved. The sample consisted of blood. The CDR3 DNA reads as TGTGCCAGCAGCCGCGACACCGATGTCTCGTCTGGGGCCAACGTCCTGACTTTC. This gives the protein CASSRDTDVSSGANVLTF.